One sample yielded the 27 T cell receptor beta chains listed below, sequenced in a study of shared clonotypes between healthy human individuals. Assay: immunoSEQ multiplex PCR; the TCRdb copy retains only in-frame clones and omits some. This repertoire shows a few hundred thousand clones, roughly 85% found once; its top ten account for more than 10%. Sequenced sample: PBMCs. All receptors derive from a woman between 40 and 55 years old in good health. Some clones in this sample may be carry-over from other donors' samples.

This chain connects TRBV5-4 to TRBJ2-5, with D tentatively TRBD2 (6 bases). CDR3 length: 12 amino acids. Trimming shortened V by 6 bases and J by 0 bases, and 6 bases separated the two germline ends. Germline V gene data show CDR1 as SGHNT and CDR2 as YYREEE (reference sequence). CDR3 in amino acids: CASKRDQETQYF. In DNA form, the CDR3 reads TGTGCCAGCAAGCGGGACCAAGAGACCCAGTACTTC.

The chain joins TRBV29-1 to TRBJ2-7; 8 bases line up with TRBD1. The CDR3 is 15 amino acids. CDR1 and CDR2 (germline): SQVTM, ANQGSEA. The J segment lost 4 bases and the V segment lost 1 base, leaving 9 bases of the junction unmatched. The CDR3 loop reads CSVEGSATGAYEQYF. The CDR3, as DNA: TGCAGCGTTGAAGGGTCGGCGACAGGGGCGTACGAGCAGTACTTC.

This chain links TRBV27 with TRBJ2-2; 9 nucleotides align to TRBD1. This CDR3 is 13 amino acids long. J lost 7 bases, V lost 6 bases, and 3 bases had no gene match. Per the germline V gene, CDR1 is MNHEY and CDR2 is SMNVEV (reference sequence). CDR3 DNA sequence: TGTGCCAGCAGAACAGGGGGCTTCGGGGAGCTGTTTTTT. Its translation: CASRTGGFGELFF.

The V and J genes are TRBV19 and TRBJ2-3; 7 bases map to TRBD1. Per the germline V gene, CDR1 is LNHDA and CDR2 is SQIVND (reference sequence). The CDR3 has 13 residues. Trimming cost V 6 bases and J 5 bases; bases outside gene matches: 5. CDR3 nucleotides: TGTGCCAGTAGCGGACAGGTCGGAGATACGCAGTATTTT. It translates to CASSGQVGDTQYF.

The rearrangement uses TRBV10-3 and TRBJ2-2; perhaps TRBD1 as D (6 bases). Trimming took 4 bases from V and 6 from J, leaving 9 bases between them. From germline, CDR1 is ENHRY and CDR2 SYGVKD. The CDR3 extends over 13 amino acids. The CDR3 DNA is TGTGCCATCAGTGGGACAGATGCCGGGGAGCTGTTTTTT. Translation gives CAISGTDAGELFF.

V and J are TRBV30 and TRBJ2-1; possibly TRBD2 for D (5 bases). Germline V gives CDR1 GTSNPN, CDR2 SVGIG (reference sequence). This CDR3 is 11 amino acids long. V gave up 5 bases and J gave up 13 bases, with 15 bases separating them. For the CDR3, the DNA is TGTGCCTGGGACAATCTAGCACTTCAGTTCTTC. It encodes CAWDNLALQFF.

The chain uses TRBV29-1 and TRBJ1-4, with a tentative D call TRBD1 (5 bases). The CDR3 runs to 14 residues. Looked up from germline, CDR1 is SQVTM and CDR2 is ANQGSEA. With 6 bases removed from V and 3 bases from J, the gap between germline ends came to 14 bases. The CDR3 DNA is TGCAGCGTGAAACTGGGACTTTCTAATGAAAAACTGTTTTTT. Residues: CSVKLGLSNEKLFF.

The chain couples TRBV28 to TRBJ2-1; D unresolved. Germline lookup yields CDR1 MDHEN and CDR2 SYDVKM. The ends were cut back, 6 bases at V and 0 bases at J, with 15 bases in the middle. There are 16 residues in the CDR3. CDR3: CASSELEESSYNEQFF. The CDR3 DNA reads as TGTGCCAGCAGCGAACTCGAGGAGAGCTCCTACAATGAGCAGTTCTTC.

V is TRBV5-1 and J is TRBJ2-1; tentative D call: TRBD1 (5 bases). The V end was cut by 4 bases, the J end by 6 bases, with 14 bases between. CDR3 length: 14 amino acids. Germline assignment: CDR1 SGHRS and CDR2 YFSETQ. This CDR3 reads CASSPVGRGNEQFF. The CDR3 bases are TGCGCCAGCAGCCCCGTAGGTAGGGGCAATGAGCAGTTCTTC.

The rearrangement links TRBV4-2 to TRBJ2-1; 11 bases fit TRBD2. Germline CDR1 LGHNA, CDR2 YNFKEQ. The CDR3 is 20 amino acids. J was trimmed by 3 bases and V by 4 bases; bases with no gene match: 17. The CDR3 DNA follows: TGTGCCAGCAGCCTGAGACTAGCGGGACCGTTTATGTCGGGCTACAATGAGCAGTTCTTC. Residues: CASSLRLAGPFMSGYNEQFF.

This clone was found a few times. The rearrangement links TRBV15 to TRBJ2-3; D gene unclear. The V gene lost 0 bases and the J gene lost 3 bases, with 1 base spanning the gap. Germline assignment: CDR1 LNHNV and CDR2 YYDKDF (reference sequence). The CDR3 totals 12 residues. The CDR3 DNA follows: TGTGCCACCAGCAGAGAAACAGATACGCAGTATTTT. It encodes CATSRETDTQYF.

J is TRBJ2-3 and V is TRBV14, with 8 bases fitting TRBD2. The CDR3 runs 13 residues. Unmatched junction bases numbered 1, after V lost 0 bases and J lost 8 bases. CDR1 is SGHDN, CDR2 FVKESK, per germline. The CDR3 spells CASSQDGGGTQYF. CDR3 DNA: TGTGCCAGCAGCCAAGACGGGGGGGGTACGCAGTATTTT.

This chain connects TRBV4-1 to TRBJ2-3; 8 positions match TRBD2. The length of the CDR3 is 16 residues. Trimming removed 1 base from V and 7 bases from J; junction bases left unmatched: 10. Per germline, CDR1 MGHRA and CDR2 YSYEKL. The chain's CDR3 is CASSQGAAGVLNTQYF. The CDR3 DNA follows: TGCGCCAGCAGCCAAGGGGCAGCGGGAGTTCTAAATACGCAGTATTTT.

The chain couples TRBV7-2 to TRBJ1-1; D is perhaps TRBD1 (6 bases). The CDR3 spans 15 residues. Trimming took off 2 bases at V and 3 bases at J, with 13 bases between the two ends. Germline values: CDR1 SGHTA, CDR2 FQGNSA. CDR3 amino acids: CASSLYLGADTEAFF. As DNA, the CDR3 is TGTGCCAGCAGCTTATATCTGGGGGCCGACACTGAAGCTTTCTTT.

This clone showed up just a few times. The gene calls are TRBV30 and TRBJ1-5; no clear D. V was pared by 4 bases and J by 0 bases, with 7 bases between. The CDR3 totals 13 residues. Germline CDR1 reads GTSNPN; CDR2 reads SVGIG (reference sequence). CDR3 bases: TGTGCCTGGAATCATAATAGCAATCAGCCCCAGCATTTT. This codes for CAWNHNSNQPQHF. Filled out from reference TRBV30 and TRBJ1-5, the complete variable domain reads SQTIHQWPATLVQPVGSPLSLECTVEGTSNPNLYWYRQAAGRGLQLLFYSVGIGQISSEVPQNLSASRPQDRQFILSSKKLLLSDSGFYLCAWNHNSNQPQHFGDGTRLSIL.

The V call is TRBV30, the J call TRBJ1-1; 7 nucleotides agree with TRBD1. The CDR3 sequence is 15 residues long. Losses at the gene ends were 0 bases for V and 7 bases for J; bases not matched to a gene: 11. Looked up from germline, CDR1 is GTSNPN and CDR2 is SVGIG (reference sequence). The CDR3 protein is CAWSVRDRIPSEAFF. CDR3 coding DNA: TGTGCCTGGAGTGTAAGGGACAGAATACCTAGTGAAGCTTTCTTT.

This chain joins TRBV5-1 and TRBJ2-7; a possible D gene is TRBD2 (5 bases). Trimming pared 2 bases from V and 3 bases from J, leaving 15 bases between. The CDR3 sequence is 15 residues long. Germline CDR1 and CDR2: SGHRS and YFSETQ. This chain's CDR3 is CASSLRGLIFYEQYF. CDR3 DNA: TGCGCCAGCAGCTTACGCGGACTCATTTTCTACGAGCAGTACTTC.

This clone was seen at least ten times. The chain joins TRBV6-4 to TRBJ2-1; 8 bases align to TRBD2. This CDR3 has 15 residues. The junction had 1 base not matched to a gene; V was cut back by 0 bases and J by 3 bases. Germline V gene data show CDR1 as MRHNA and CDR2 as SNTAGT. Here the CDR3 DNA reads TGTGCCAGCAGTGACTCTAGCGGGGACTACAATGAGCAGTTCTTC. It is translated as CASSDSSGDYNEQFF.

As to this clone: With only one base between it and a far larger clone, this is likely a read error. The same CDR3 also results from other DNA sequences found in this sample. This chain links TRBV30 with TRBJ2-5; TRBD1 or TRBD2 may be the D gene (5 bases each). The CDR3 has 15 residues. The germline V and J ends were trimmed by 0 bases and 1 base, with 12 bases remaining between them. Germline CDR1 GTSNPN, CDR2 SVGIG (reference sequence). CDR3 sequence reads: CAWSVLGHGQETQYF. CDR3 bases: TGTGCCTGGAGTGTACTAGGACACGGCCAAGAGACCCAGTACTTC.

This clone was counted between two and nine times. The V gene is TRBV19, the J gene TRBJ2-1; D is unresolved. Germline CDR1 is LNHDA and CDR2 is SQIVND (reference sequence). The V and J ends lost 3 bases and 3 bases respectively, with 3 bases between them. The CDR3 spans 12 residues. CDR3 residues: CASSMSYNEQFF. The CDR3 coding sequence is TGTGCCAGTAGTATGAGCTACAATGAGCAGTTCTTC.

The V and J genes are TRBV6-1 and TRBJ1-1; D uncertain. Trimming stripped 3 bases from V and 8 bases from J, with 4 bases between. This CDR3 region has 10 residues. In germline, CDR1 is MNHNS, CDR2 SASEGT. The CDR3 bases are TGTGCCAGCAGTGAGGAGGAAGCTTTCTTT. Translation: CASSEEEAFF.

V and J are TRBV29-1 and TRBJ2-1, with D perhaps matching TRBD1 or TRBD2 (5 bases each). Trimming stripped 7 bases from V and 9 bases from J, with 22 bases between. CDR3 length: 14 amino acids. Germline V gene data show CDR1 as SQVTM and CDR2 as ANQGSEA. CDR3 in DNA: TGCAGCGCCGACGGGACCGATGGGATCGGTGAGCAGTTCTTC. Translating gives CSADGTDGIGEQFF.

The chain recombines TRBV2 with TRBJ2-7; D gene uncertain. Deletions cut 3 bases from V and 7 bases from J, with 13 bases between. CDR1 and CDR2 from the germline V gene are SNHLY and FYNNEI. There are 13 residues in the CDR3. The CDR3 loop reads CASSEVGLGEQYF. CDR3 DNA: TGTGCCAGCAGTGAGGTCGGTCTGGGGGAGCAGTACTTC.

This clone was seen only a few times. The V call is TRBV6-1, the J call TRBJ1-4; possibly TRBD1 for D (6 bases). V was trimmed by 9 bases and J by 3 bases, leaving 14 bases between them. Germline V gives CDR1 MNHNS, CDR2 SASEGT. The CDR3 spans 14 residues. The DNA of the CDR3 is TGTGCCAGTAAGCCGGGACAAGCTAATGAAAAACTGTTTTTT. Its translation: CASKPGQANEKLFF.

The genes are TRBV28 and TRBJ2-1; D may be TRBD1 (5 bases). CDR1 is MDHEN, CDR2 SYDVKM, per germline. V was pared by 7 bases and J by 8 bases, with 21 bases between. The CDR3 length is 15 residues. CDR3 residues: CASTLRQFSRHEQFF. DNA of the CDR3: TGTGCCAGCACTCTCCGACAGTTTTCGCGCCATGAGCAGTTCTTC.

This clone was counted between two and nine times. In the same sample, other DNA sequences code for this CDR3. This chain links TRBV19 with TRBJ2-1; no clear D gene. The CDR3 contains 12 residues. The germline V and J ends were trimmed by 3 bases and 4 bases, with 4 bases remaining between them. CDR1 is LNHDA and CDR2 is SQIVND in the germline V gene (reference sequence). In nucleotides, the CDR3 is TGTGCCAGTAGTATCGTATACAATGAGCAGTTCTTC. Translating gives CASSIVYNEQFF.

The chain joins TRBV5-4 to TRBJ2-3; no firm D call. The CDR3 runs to 16 residues. V lost 3 bases and J lost 0, with 14 bases in between. Per the germline V gene, CDR1 is SGHNT and CDR2 is YYREEE (reference sequence). The CDR3 nucleotides are TGTGCCAGCAGCTCCCCAGAAGGTCTAAGCACAGATACGCAGTATTTT. Amino acid sequence: CASSSPEGLSTDTQYF.